This T cell receptor beta chain is from a study of OX40 agonist ivuxolimab in advanced cancers. General study results and limits: With doses of 0.1 to 3.0 mg/kg, CD4+ and CD8+ blood T cells had undergone clonal expansion by week 6.

Regarding this clone: Antigen unknown.

The germline CDR1 and CDR2 sequences are KGHSH and LQKENI. V lost 1 base, J lost 9 bases, and 8 bases stayed unmatched. This CDR3 has 16 amino acids. With baseline, cycle 4 day 1, and cycle 7 day 1 as timepoints, blood was sampled. Profiling relied on immunoSEQ multiplex PCR, and the TCRdb table lists in-frame clones only, not all of them. The table shows tens of thousands of clones, with 81% occurring only once. The chain couples TRBV18 to TRBJ2-1; TRBD2 matches at 11 bases. This receptor was taken from an adult with an advanced solid tumor such as melanoma, head and neck, liver or kidney cancer. The specimen comprised CD4+ or CD8+ T cells sorted from blood, sampled in a trial of the OX40 agonist ivuxolimab. The CDR3 loop is CASSPQGLAGGTEQFF. CDR3 DNA sequence: TGTGCCAGCTCACCACAGGGGCTAGCGGGAGGCACTGAGCAGTTCTTC. Full variable domain (remainder filled in from reference TRBV18 and TRBJ2-1): NAGVMQNPRHLVRRRGQEARLRCSPMKGHSHVYWYRQLPEEGLKFMVYLQKENIIDESGMPKERFSAEFPKEGPSILRIQQVVRGDSAAYFCASSPQGLAGGTEQFFGPGTRLTVL.